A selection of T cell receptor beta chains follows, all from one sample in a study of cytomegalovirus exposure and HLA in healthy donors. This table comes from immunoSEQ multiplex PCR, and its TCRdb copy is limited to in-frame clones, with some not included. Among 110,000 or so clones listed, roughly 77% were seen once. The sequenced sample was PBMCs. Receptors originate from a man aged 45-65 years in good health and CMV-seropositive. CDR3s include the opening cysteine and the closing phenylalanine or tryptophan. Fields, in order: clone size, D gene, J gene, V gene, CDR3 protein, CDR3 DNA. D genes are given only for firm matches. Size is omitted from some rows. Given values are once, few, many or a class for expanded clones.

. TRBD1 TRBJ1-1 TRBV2 CASNGGTGSVNTEAFF TGTGCCAGCAATGGAGGGACAGGGAGTGTGAACACTGAAGCTTTCTTT
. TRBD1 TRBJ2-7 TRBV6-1 CASSEVGTGGVQYF TGTGCCAGCAGTGAAGTTGGGACAGGGGGCGTGCAGTACTTC
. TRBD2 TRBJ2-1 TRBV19 CASNAGGLAGYSYNEQFF TGTGCCAGTAACGCCGGGGGACTAGCGGGGTACTCCTACAATGAGCAGTTCTTC
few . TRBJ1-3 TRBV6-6 CASSTGTHNAGNTIYF TGTGCCAGCAGTACCGGGACACACAACGCTGGAAACACCATATATTTT
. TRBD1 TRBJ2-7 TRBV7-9 CASSLPGQGSSYEQYF TGTGCCAGCAGCTTACCCGGACAGGGAAGCTCCTACGAGCAGTACTTC
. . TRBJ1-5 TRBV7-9 CASSQDTTQPQHF TGTGCCAGCAGTCAGGACACAACACAGCCCCAGCATTTT
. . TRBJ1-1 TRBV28 CASSFTPSTGNTEAFF TGTGCCAGCAGTTTTACCCCTTCGACAGGGAACACTGAAGCTTTCTTT
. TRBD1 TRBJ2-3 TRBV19 CASSTGQAHTDTQYF TGTGCCAGTAGTACTGGACAGGCGCACACAGATACGCAGTATTTT
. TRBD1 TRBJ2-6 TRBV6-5 CASQQGTSGANVLTF TGTGCCAGCCAACAGGGGACCTCTGGGGCCAACGTCCTGACTTTC
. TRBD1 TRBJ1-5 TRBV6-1 CASSELVRGLGNQPQHF TGTGCCAGCAGTGAATTGGTTAGGGGGCTAGGGAATCAGCCCCAGCATTTT
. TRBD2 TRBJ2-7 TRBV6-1 CASSAVTSGSYEQYF TGTGCCAGCAGCGCGGTGACTAGCGGGAGCTACGAGCAGTACTTC
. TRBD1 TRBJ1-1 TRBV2 CATRQGALRTTEAFF TGTGCCACCCGACAGGGGGCTCTTCGAACTACTGAAGCTTTCTTT
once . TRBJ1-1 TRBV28 CASSSPVGRWPEAFF TGTGCCAGCAGTTCGCCGGTCGGCAGGTGGCCTGAAGCTTTCTTT
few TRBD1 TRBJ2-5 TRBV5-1 CASSLTGGTVQETQYF TGCGCCAGCAGCTTAACAGGGGGGACAGTACAAGAGACCCAGTACTTC
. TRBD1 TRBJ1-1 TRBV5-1 CASSLVQGTLVGTEAFF TGCGCCAGCAGCTTGGTACAGGGGACCCTGGTTGGCACTGAAGCTTTCTTT
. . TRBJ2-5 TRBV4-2 CASSVGDGRDEETQYF TGTGCCAGCAGCGTGGGAGACGGTCGAGATGAAGAGACCCAGTACTTC
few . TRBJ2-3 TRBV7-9 CASSFRLESTDTQYF TGTGCCAGCAGCTTTCGACTAGAGAGCACAGATACGCAGTATTTT
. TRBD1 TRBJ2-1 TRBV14 CASSVPGQGFEQFF TGTGCCAGCAGTGTGCCGGGACAGGGATTTGAGCAGTTCTTC
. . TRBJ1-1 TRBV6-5 CASSYSQGGTEAFF TGTGCCAGCAGTTACTCGCAGGGCGGCACTGAAGCTTTCTTT
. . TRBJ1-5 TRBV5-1 CASSLAGGGNQPQHF TGCGCCAGCAGCTTGGCTGGAGGTGGCAATCAGCCCCAGCATTTT
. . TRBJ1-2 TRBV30 CAWSVGRVEVGYTF TGTGCCTGGAGTGTAGGAAGGGTGGAGGTTGGCTACACCTTC
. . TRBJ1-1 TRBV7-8 CASSWTVNTEAFF TGTGCCAGCAGCTGGACAGTGAACACTGAAGCTTTCTTT
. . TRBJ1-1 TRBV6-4 CASSAESGYTEAFF TGTGCCAGCAGCGCCGAATCAGGGTACACTGAAGCTTTCTTT
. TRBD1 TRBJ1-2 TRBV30 CAWNRDRPYGYTF TGTGCCTGGAACCGGGACAGGCCGTATGGCTACACCTTC
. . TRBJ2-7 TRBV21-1 CASSSRGSYEQYF TGTGCCAGCAGCAGCCGGGGTTCCTACGAGCAGTACTTC
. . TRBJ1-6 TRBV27 CASSPTGSYNSPLHF TGTGCCAGCAGTCCCACAGGGTCATATAATTCACCCCTCCACTTT
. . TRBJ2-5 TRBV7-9 CASSEYYRVGETQYF TGTGCCAGCAGCGAATATTACAGGGTTGGAGAGACCCAGTACTTC
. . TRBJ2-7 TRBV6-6 CASRLQGRGAGYEQYF TGTGCCAGCAGACTCCAGGGTCGGGGGGCAGGGTACGAGCAGTACTTC
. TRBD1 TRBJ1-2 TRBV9 CASSKQTGSNYGYTF TGTGCCAGCAGCAAACAGACAGGGTCTAACTATGGCTACACCTTC
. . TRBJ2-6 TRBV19 CASSIVSVTGANVLTF TGTGCCAGTAGTATTGTGTCGGTGACTGGGGCCAACGTCCTGACTTTC
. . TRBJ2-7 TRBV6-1 CASSTDSYEQYF TGTGCCAGTTCAACCGACAGCTACGAGCAGTACTTC
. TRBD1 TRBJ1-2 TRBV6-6 CASSRQGGNGYTF TGTGCCAGCAGTAGACAGGGGGGGAATGGCTACACCTTC
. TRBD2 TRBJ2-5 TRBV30 CAFLGGTSARETQYF TGTGCCTTCCTAGGGGGGACTAGCGCTAGGGAGACCCAGTACTTC
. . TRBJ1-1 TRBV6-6 CASSYSGVSGGTEAFF TGTGCCAGCAGTTACTCGGGCGTCTCCGGGGGCACTGAAGCTTTCTTT
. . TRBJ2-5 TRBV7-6 CASSPGETQYF TGTGCCAGCAGCCCCGGGGAGACCCAGTACTTC
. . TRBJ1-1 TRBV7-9 CASSAPAGGENTEAFF TGTGCCAGCAGCGCACCGGCGGGGGGGGAGAACACTGAAGCTTTCTTT
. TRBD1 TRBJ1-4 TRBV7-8 CASSYAGTVEKLFF TGTGCCAGCAGCTACGCCGGGACAGTTGAAAAACTGTTTTTT
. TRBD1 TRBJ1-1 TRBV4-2 CASSQNRGRDTEAFF TGTGCCAGCAGCCAGAACAGGGGGCGCGATACTGAAGCTTTCTTT
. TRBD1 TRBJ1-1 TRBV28 CASSPLDRMNTEAFF TGTGCCAGCAGTCCCCTGGACAGGATGAACACTGAAGCTTTCTTT
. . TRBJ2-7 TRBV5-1 CASAWTASYEQYF TGCGCCAGCGCTTGGACAGCTTCCTACGAGCAGTACTTC
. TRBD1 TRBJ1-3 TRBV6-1 CASSVGQVPGNTIYF TGTGCCAGCAGCGTCGGACAGGTCCCTGGAAACACCATATATTTT
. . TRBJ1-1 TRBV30 CAWSYGSGNTEAFF TGTGCCTGGAGTTATGGGAGTGGGAACACTGAAGCTTTCTTT
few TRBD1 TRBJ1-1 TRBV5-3 CARSQRTGRTEAFF TGTGCCAGAAGCCAAAGGACAGGGAGGACTGAAGCTTTCTTT
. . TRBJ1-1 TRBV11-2 CASRTPRGNTEAFF TGTGCCAGCAGGACCCCGCGGGGGAACACTGAAGCTTTCTTT
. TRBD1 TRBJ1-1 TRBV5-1 CASSQTGAQANTEAFF TGCGCCAGCAGCCAGACAGGGGCCCAAGCGAACACTGAAGCTTTCTTT
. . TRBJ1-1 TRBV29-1 CSVESPENTEAFF TGCAGCGTTGAATCTCCAGAAAACACTGAAGCTTTCTTT
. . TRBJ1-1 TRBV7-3 CASSSSMNTEAFF TGTGCCAGCAGCTCTAGCATGAACACTGAAGCTTTCTTT
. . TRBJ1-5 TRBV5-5 CASSEPGGNQPQHF TGTGCCAGCAGCGAGCCGGGAGGTAATCAGCCCCAGCATTTT
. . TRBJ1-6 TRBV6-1 CASLIRSTYNSPLHF TGTGCCAGCTTAATCCGGAGCACCTATAATTCACCCCTCCACTTT
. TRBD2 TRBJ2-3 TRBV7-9 CASSLLAGGYTDTQYF TGTGCCAGCAGCTTACTAGCGGGGGGTTACACAGATACGCAGTATTTT
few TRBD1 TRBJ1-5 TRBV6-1 CASSDPGQGNQPQHF TGTGCCAGCAGTGACCCGGGACAGGGCAATCAGCCCCAGCATTTT
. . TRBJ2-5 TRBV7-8 CASSLRGPGARVRDQYF TGTGCCAGCAGCTTACGTGGGCCAGGCGCGAGGGTTCGAGACCAGTACTTC
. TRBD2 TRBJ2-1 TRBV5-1 CASMREDLNEQFF TGCGCCAGCATGCGGGAGGACCTCAATGAGCAGTTCTTC